Listed here are 9 T cell receptor beta chains from one sample, sequenced in a study of patients and donors after allogeneic stem cell transplantation. One entry per CDR3 protein results from TCRdb running MiXCR on the RT-PCR reads. Of roughly 880,000 distinct CDR3 sequences listed, about 20% are singletons. The specimen sequenced was blood, either unsorted or a sorted T cell fraction (not recorded which). The receptors derive from a human donor who was either an allogeneic HSCT recipient or a stem cell or donor lymphocyte infusion donor (not recorded which). It is not recorded whose cells these are; they may come from a transplant donor.

This clonotype was seen more than once but under ten times. V and J are TRBV20-1 and TRBJ2-7, with D possibly TRBD1 on 6 matching bases. Trimming took off 4 bases at V and 0 bases at J, with 13 bases between the two ends. Germline CDR1 DFQATT, CDR2 SNEGSKA (reference sequence). The CDR3 consists of 14 residues. The CDR3, as DNA: TGCAGTGCTACCTGGCAGGGGAGCTCCTACGAGCAGTACTTC. Translation gives CSATWQGSSYEQYF.

The chain has TRBV5-1 and TRBJ1-5, with 9 nucleotides matching TRBD1. This CDR3 is 15 amino acids long. Germline CDR1 and CDR2: SGHRS and YFSETQ. V lost 0 bases to trimming and J lost 7 bases; unmatched junction nucleotides: 5. CDR3 nucleotide sequence: TGCGCCAGCAGCTTGGACAGGGGGCTCGGGCAGCCCCAGCATTTT. Translated, it gives CASSLDRGLGQPQHF.

The sample holds many counts of this clonotype. V and J are TRBV4-1 and TRBJ1-4; 9 bases map to TRBD1. The germline CDR1 and CDR2 sequences are MGHRA and YSYEKL. Trimming took 7 bases from V and 3 from J; bases not matched to a gene: 9. The CDR3 length is 16 residues. The CDR3 DNA reads TGCGCCAGCACCGGAACAGGGGGCTTAGCTAATGAAAAACTGTTTTTT. Translating it yields CASTGTGGLANEKLFF.

The chain combines TRBV13 with TRBJ1-1; TRBD1 matches 9 bases. V was clipped by 3 bases and J by 0 bases; unmatched bases: 5. CDR3 size: 16 residues. Germline-derived CDR1 and CDR2 are PRHDT and FYEKMQ (reference sequence). CDR3 in DNA: TGTGCCAGCAGCTTCTCGACAGGGGGTCTGAACACTGAAGCTTTCTTT. Protein sequence: CASSFSTGGLNTEAFF.

This clonotype showed up just a few times. The chain links TRBV3-1 to TRBJ2-7, with 7 bases aligning to TRBD2. V trimming: 2 bases; J trimming: 3 bases; junction bases outside the gene matches: 7. Germline CDR1 LGHDT, CDR2 YNNKEL (reference sequence). This CDR3 spans 15 amino acids. The CDR3 protein is CASSQRGGALYEQYF. Here the CDR3 DNA reads TGTGCCAGCAGCCAACGCGGGGGAGCCCTCTACGAGCAGTACTTC.

This clonotype came up a few times. The chain uses TRBV5-6 and TRBJ1-2; a possible D gene is TRBD1 (5 bases). The V end lost 2 bases, the J end lost 3 bases, and 11 bases lay between the germline ends. CDR1 is SGHDT and CDR2 is YYEEEE in the germline V gene. This CDR3 contains 14 residues. CDR3 sequence (DNA): TGTGCCAGCAGCTTTCCAGGGAGTGACTATGGCTACACCTTC. This translates into CASSFPGSDYGYTF.

The gene calls are TRBV5-4 and TRBJ1-2, with a tentative D call TRBD1 (5 bases). CDR3 length: 15 amino acids. Between the trimmed V and J ends, which lost 0 bases and 10 bases, there was a span of 19 bases. Germline V gene data show CDR1 as SGHNT and CDR2 as YYREEE (reference sequence). The CDR3 region is CASSLVRGGKLDYTF. The CDR3 coding sequence is TGTGCCAGCAGCTTGGTACGCGGGGGAAAGTTAGACTACACCTTC.

The chain employs TRBV3-1 and TRBJ1-1; D unclear. The CDR3 extends over 11 amino acids. The germline CDR1 and CDR2 sequences are LGHDT and YNNKEL (reference sequence). The V and J ends lost 7 bases and 2 bases respectively, with 5 bases between them. CDR3: CASKTNTEAFF. The CDR3 DNA reads TGTGCCAGCAAGACCAACACTGAAGCTTTCTTT.

The chain has TRBV9 and TRBJ1-1; 9 bases fit TRBD1. J was trimmed by 4 bases and V by 1 base; bases with no gene match: 8. CDR3 size: 16 residues. Per the germline V gene, CDR1 is SGDLS and CDR2 is YYNGEE. CDR3 DNA: TGTGCCAGCAGCGTACAGGGACAGGGATCGGGCACTGAAGCTTTCTTT. Translating gives CASSVQGQGSGTEAFF.